The rows below give T cell receptor beta chains drawn from one sample of a study of cytomegalovirus exposure and HLA in healthy donors. The assay was immunoSEQ multiplex PCR, and TCRdb's table has in-frame clones only and misses some. The table lists some 180,000 clones, about 77% of them singletons. Sequencing was done on a sample of PBMCs. The receptor set was obtained from a woman in her twenties or thirties in good health and CMV-seronegative. Each CDR3 is given with its conserved first and last residue. A D gene is named only where the DNA matches it firmly. Rows may omit the clone size; those that give it use once, few, many or a size class.

TRBJ2-3,NA,NA,TRBV5-6,TGTGCCAGCAGCCCGGTTCGTACAGATACGCAGTATTTT,CASSPVRTDTQYF
TRBJ1-1,NA,NA,TRBV7-3,TGTGCCAGCAGCCCCGACAGGACAAAGAAAGCTTTCTTT,CASSPDRTKKAFF
TRBJ2-5,TRBD2,NA,TRBV4-1,TGCGCCAGCAGCCAAGCCTCGGGAGGGGGAGAGACCCAGTACTTC,CASSQASGGGETQYF
TRBJ2-7,TRBD1,NA,TRBV5-1,TGCGCCAGCAGCTTAACAGGGGCTAAATCCTACGAGCAGTACTTC,CASSLTGAKSYEQYF
TRBJ1-2,NA,NA,TRBV5-1,TGCGCCAGCAGCTTGTCGGGGGTCTATGGCTACACCTTC,CASSLSGVYGYTF
TRBJ2-3,TRBD2,NA,TRBV30,TGTGCCTGGAGTTCAGAGGCGGGGGTCACAGATACGCAGTATTTT,CAWSSEAGVTDTQYF
TRBJ1-4,NA,NA,TRBV5-4,TGTGCCAGCAGCCTGGACAGAACTAATGAAAAACTGTTTTTT,CASSLDRTNEKLFF
TRBJ2-1,TRBD1,once,TRBV11-2,TGTGCCAGCAGCTTAAGGGAGGACAGGGGTTTTTACAATGAGCAGTTCTTC,CASSLREDRGFYNEQFF
TRBJ2-7,NA,NA,TRBV27,TGTGCCAGCAGTTTGCAGGGCCCCGTCTACGAGCAGTACTTC,CASSLQGPVYEQYF
TRBJ1-2,NA,NA,TRBV6-5,TGTGCCAGCAGTTACCTCCGTTCTACTCCGGATGGCTACACCTTC,CASSYLRSTPDGYTF
TRBJ2-1,NA,NA,TRBV5-6,TGTGCCAGCAGCGCGACATACAATGAGCAGTTCTTC,CASSATYNEQFF
TRBJ1-4,NA,NA,TRBV30,TGTGCCTGGAGTGTTGGCCTAACATCCGGGGAGGGTGAAAAACTGTTTTTT,CAWSVGLTSGEGEKLFF
TRBJ1-1,TRBD1,NA,TRBV27,TGTGCCAGCAGTACCCAGGGGGCAGCTTTAAACACTGAAGCTTTCTTT,CASSTQGAALNTEAFF
TRBJ2-3,TRBD2,NA,TRBV11-1,TGTGCCAGCAGCCGTCCCTTAGCGGGAGTCACAGATACGCAGTATTTT,CASSRPLAGVTDTQYF
TRBJ2-3,NA,once,TRBV7-9,TGTGCCAGCAGCCCGTTCCGGGCCGCTTCGGGGGATACGCAGTATTTT,CASSPFRAASGDTQYF